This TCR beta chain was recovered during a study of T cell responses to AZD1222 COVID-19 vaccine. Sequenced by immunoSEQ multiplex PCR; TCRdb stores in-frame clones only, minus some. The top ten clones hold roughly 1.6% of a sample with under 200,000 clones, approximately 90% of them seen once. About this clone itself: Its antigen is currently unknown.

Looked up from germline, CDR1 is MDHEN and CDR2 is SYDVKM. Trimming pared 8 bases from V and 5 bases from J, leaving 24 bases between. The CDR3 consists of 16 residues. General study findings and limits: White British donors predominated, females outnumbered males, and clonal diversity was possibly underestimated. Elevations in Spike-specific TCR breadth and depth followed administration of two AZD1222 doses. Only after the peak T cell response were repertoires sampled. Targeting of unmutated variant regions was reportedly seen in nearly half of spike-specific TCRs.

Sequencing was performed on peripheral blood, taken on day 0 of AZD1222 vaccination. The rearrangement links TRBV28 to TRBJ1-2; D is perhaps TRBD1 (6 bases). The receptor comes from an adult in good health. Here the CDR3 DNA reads TGTGCCAGCGGGGGGGTTATGCCAGGGGTAAAATATGGCTACACCTTC. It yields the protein CASGGVMPGVKYGYTF.